This note documents a single T cell receptor (beta chain) sequence. Its antigen is as yet unknown. This sample stems from a study of cytomegalovirus exposure and HLA in healthy donors. Study-wide points: It was found in a later analysis that first-cohort TCR clusters tended to co-occur in the 120 validation repertoires. In vitro work confirmed that a few CMV-associated chains recognize CMV antigens.

Trimming pared 3 bases from V and 4 bases from J, leaving 14 bases between. CDR1 and CDR2 from the germline V gene are SGHVS and FQNEAQ. This CDR3 region has 15 residues. Using immunoSEQ multiplex PCR, the repertoire was profiled, and TCRdb retains in-frame clones only, with some absent. This sample carries about 140,000 clones, 91% of them seen once, and the ten largest clones take 0.69%. The TCR sequence derives from a man younger than 35 in good health and CMV-seronegative. Material: PBMCs. This rearrangement joins TRBV7-8 to TRBJ2-3; a weak D match, TRBD2 (5 bases). CDR3 amino acids: CASSLSLDGADTQYF. CDR3 bases: TGTGCCAGCAGCTTGTCACTAGACGGGGCAGATACGCAGTATTTT.